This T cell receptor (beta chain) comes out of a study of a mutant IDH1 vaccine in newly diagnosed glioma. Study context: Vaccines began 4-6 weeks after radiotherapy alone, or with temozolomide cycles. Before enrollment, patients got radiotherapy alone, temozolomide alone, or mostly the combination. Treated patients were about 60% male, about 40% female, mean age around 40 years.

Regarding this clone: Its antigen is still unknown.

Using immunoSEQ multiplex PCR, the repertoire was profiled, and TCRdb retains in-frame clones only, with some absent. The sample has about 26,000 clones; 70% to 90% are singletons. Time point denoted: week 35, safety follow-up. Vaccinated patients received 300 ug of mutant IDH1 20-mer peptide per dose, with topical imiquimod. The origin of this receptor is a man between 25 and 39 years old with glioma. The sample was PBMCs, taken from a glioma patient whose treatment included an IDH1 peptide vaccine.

The CDR3 loop reads CASRTTRGGIPEAFF. Written as DNA, the CDR3 is TGTGCCAGCAGGACTACCAGGGGGGGCATCCCTGAAGCTTTCTTT. V gene TRBV27 combines with J gene TRBJ1-1; TRBD1 matches 7 bases. Germline CDR1 is MNHEY and CDR2 is SMNVEV (reference sequence). The CDR3 has 15 amino acids. With V trimmed by 6 bases and J by 6 bases, 13 bases remained unmatched.